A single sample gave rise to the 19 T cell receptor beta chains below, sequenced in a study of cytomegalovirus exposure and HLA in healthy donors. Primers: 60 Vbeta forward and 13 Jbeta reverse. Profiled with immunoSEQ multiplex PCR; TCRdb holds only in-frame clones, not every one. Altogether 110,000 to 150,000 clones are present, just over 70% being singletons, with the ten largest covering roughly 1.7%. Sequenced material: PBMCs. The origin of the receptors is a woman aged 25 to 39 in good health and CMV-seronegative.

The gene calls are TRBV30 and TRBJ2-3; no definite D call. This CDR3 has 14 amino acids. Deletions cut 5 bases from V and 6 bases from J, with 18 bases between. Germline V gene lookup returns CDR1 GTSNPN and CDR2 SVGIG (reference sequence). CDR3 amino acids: CAWDDMTTSDTQYF. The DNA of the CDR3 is TGTGCCTGGGACGACATGACGACCTCGGATACGCAGTATTTT.

The CDR3 DNA sequence: TGTGCCAGCTCACCTGGGACTGTTCAAGAGACCCAGTACTTC. Translation: CASSPGTVQETQYF. The J gene is TRBJ2-5, the V gene TRBV18, with a weak D call TRBD2 (6 bases). Germline V CDR1 and CDR2: KGHSH, LQKENI. V lost 3 bases to trimming and J lost 2 bases, with 10 bases between them. This CDR3 region has 14 residues. Full variable domain (rest looked up from reference TRBV18 and TRBJ2-5): NAGVMQNPRHLVRRRGQEARLRCSPMKGHSHVYWYRQLPEEGLKFMVYLQKENIIDESGMPKERFSAEFPKEGPSILRIQQVVRGDSAAYFCASSPGTVQETQYFGPGTRLLVL.

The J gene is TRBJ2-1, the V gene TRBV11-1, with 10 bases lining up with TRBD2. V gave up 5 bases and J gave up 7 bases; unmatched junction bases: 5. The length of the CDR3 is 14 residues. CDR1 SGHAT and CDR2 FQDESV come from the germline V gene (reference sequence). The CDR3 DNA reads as TGTGCCAGCAGCCGGACTAGCGGTCAAAATGAGCAGTTCTTC. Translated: CASSRTSGQNEQFF.

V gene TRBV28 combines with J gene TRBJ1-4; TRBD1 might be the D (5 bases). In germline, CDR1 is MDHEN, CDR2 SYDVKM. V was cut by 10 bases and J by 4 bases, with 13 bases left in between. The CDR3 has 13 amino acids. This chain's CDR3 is CATSVGGNEKLFF. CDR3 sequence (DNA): TGTGCCACGTCAGTCGGGGGTAATGAAAAACTGTTTTTT.

CDR3 loop: CASSLDVPGDTQYF. The CDR3 DNA is TGTGCCAGCAGCTTGGATGTGCCAGGAGATACGCAGTATTTT. The rearrangement links TRBV5-5 to TRBJ2-3; no definite D call. The CDR3 contains 14 residues. Germline V CDR1 and CDR2: SGHKS, YYEKEE (reference sequence). V was shortened by 0 bases and J by 5 bases, with 10 bases between the two germline ends.

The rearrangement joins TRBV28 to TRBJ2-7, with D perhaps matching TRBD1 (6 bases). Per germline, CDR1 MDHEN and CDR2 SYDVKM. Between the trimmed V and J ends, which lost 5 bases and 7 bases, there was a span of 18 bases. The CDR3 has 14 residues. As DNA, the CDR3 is TGTGCCAGCAGTAACCAAGACAGGTCGAGGGAGCAGTACGTC. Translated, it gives CASSNQDRSREQYV.

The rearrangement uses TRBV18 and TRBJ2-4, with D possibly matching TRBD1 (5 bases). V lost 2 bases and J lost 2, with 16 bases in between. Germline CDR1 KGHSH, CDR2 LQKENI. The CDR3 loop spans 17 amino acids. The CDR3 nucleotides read TGTGCCAGCTCACCAGATTTCAGGGTCGAAACCAAAAACATTCAGTACTTC. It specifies CASSPDFRVETKNIQYF.

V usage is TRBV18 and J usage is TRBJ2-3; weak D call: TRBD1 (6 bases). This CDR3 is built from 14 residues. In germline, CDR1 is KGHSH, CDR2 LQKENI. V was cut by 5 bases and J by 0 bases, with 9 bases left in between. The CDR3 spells CASSRDTSTDTQYF. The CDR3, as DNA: TGTGCCAGCTCAAGGGACACTAGCACAGATACGCAGTATTTT.

The CDR3 DNA reads as TGTGCCAGCAAGACGACAGACAGCTCCTACGAGCAGTACTTC. This codes for CASKTTDSSYEQYF. The V gene is TRBV28, the J gene TRBJ2-7, with TRBD1 as a possible D gene (5 bases). CDR1 is MDHEN and CDR2 is SYDVKM in the germline V gene. This CDR3 is built from 14 residues. V was cut by 7 bases and J by 0 bases, with 13 bases left in between.

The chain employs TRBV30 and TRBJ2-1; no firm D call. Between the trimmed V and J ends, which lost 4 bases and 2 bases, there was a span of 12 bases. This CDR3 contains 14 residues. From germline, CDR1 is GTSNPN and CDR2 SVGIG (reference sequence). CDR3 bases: TGTGCCTGGAATCCTTACACACCCTACAATGAGCAGTTCTTC. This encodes CAWNPYTPYNEQFF.

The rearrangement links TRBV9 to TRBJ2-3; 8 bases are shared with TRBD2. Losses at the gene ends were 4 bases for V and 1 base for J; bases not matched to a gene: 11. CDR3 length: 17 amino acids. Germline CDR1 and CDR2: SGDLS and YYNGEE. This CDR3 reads CASSLRPARGGTDTQYF. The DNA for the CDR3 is TGTGCCAGCAGCCTCCGTCCCGCGCGGGGGGGCACAGATACGCAGTATTTT.

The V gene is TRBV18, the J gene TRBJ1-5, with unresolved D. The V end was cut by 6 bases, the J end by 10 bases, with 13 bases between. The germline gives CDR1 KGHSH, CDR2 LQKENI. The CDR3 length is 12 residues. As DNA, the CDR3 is TGTGCCAGCTCGCCGGAGGGTGAACCCCAGCATTTT. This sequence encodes CASSPEGEPQHF.

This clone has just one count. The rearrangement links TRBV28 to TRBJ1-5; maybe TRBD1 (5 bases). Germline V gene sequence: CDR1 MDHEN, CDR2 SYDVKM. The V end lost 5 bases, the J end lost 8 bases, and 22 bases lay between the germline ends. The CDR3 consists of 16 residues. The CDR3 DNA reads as TGTGCCAGCAGTCCCCCCGCGGGGCGAATAGGCGAGCCCCAGCATTTT. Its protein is CASSPPAGRIGEPQHF. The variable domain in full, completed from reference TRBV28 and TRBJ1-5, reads DVKVTQSSRYLVKRTGEKVFLECVQDMDHENMFWYRQDPGLGLRLIYFSYDVKMKEKGDIPEGYSVSREKKERFSLILESASTNQTSMYLCASSPPAGRIGEPQHFGDGTRLSIL.

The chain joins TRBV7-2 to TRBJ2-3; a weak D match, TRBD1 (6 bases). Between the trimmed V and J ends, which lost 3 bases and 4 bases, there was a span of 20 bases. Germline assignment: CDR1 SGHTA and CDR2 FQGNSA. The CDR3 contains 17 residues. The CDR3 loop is CASSFSTHRGGADTQYF. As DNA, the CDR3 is TGTGCCAGCAGCTTTAGTACACATCGAGGGGGAGCAGATACGCAGTATTTT. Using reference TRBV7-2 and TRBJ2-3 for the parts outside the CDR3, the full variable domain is GAGVSQSPSNKVTEKGKDVELRCDPISGHTALYWYRQSLGQGLEFLIYFQGNSAPDKSGLPSDRFSAERTGGSVSTLTIQRTQQEDSAVYLCASSFSTHRGGADTQYFGPGTRLTVL.

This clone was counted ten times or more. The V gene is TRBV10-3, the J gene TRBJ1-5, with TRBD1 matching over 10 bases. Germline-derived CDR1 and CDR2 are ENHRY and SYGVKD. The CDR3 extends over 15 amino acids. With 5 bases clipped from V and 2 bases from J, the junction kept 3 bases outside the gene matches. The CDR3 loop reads CAISPGTGGNQPQHF. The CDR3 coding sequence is TGTGCCATCAGTCCCGGGACAGGGGGCAATCAGCCCCAGCATTTT.

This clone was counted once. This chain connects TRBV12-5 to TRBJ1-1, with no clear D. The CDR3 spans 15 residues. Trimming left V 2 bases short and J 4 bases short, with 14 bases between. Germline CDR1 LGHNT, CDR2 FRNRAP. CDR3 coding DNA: TGTGCTAGTGGTTTGTCGGGGTCTGGGTTCACTGAAGCTTTCTTT. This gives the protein CASGLSGSGFTEAFF.

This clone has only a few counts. The CDR3 DNA reads TGTGCCAGCAGCTCGGCGGGCCGCTCCTATAATTCACCCCTCCACTTT. It yields the protein CASSSAGRSYNSPLHF. The chain employs TRBV5-4 and TRBJ1-6; D is unresolved. The CDR3 length is 16 residues. Looked up from germline, CDR1 is SGHNT and CDR2 is YYREEE (reference sequence). V was pared by 3 bases and J by 0 bases, with 10 bases between.

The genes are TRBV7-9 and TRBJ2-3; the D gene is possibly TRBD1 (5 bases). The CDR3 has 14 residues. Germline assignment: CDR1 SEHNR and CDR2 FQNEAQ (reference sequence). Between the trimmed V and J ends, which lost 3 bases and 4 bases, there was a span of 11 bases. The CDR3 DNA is TGTGCCAGCAGCTTGGACATAGGGCCAGATACGCAGTATTTT. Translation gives CASSLDIGPDTQYF. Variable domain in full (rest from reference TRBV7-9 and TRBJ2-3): DTGVSQNPRHKITKRGQNVTFRCDPISEHNRLYWYRQTLGQGPEFLTYFQNEAQLEKSRLLSDRFSAERPKGSFSTLEIQRTEQGDSAMYLCASSLDIGPDTQYFGPGTRLTVL.

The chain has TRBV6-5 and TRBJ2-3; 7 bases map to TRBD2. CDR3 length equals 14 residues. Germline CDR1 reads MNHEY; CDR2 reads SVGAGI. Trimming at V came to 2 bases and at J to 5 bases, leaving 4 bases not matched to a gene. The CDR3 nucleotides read TGTGCCAGCAGTTACGGGAGGGGCCTAGATACGCAGTATTTT. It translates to CASSYGRGLDTQYF.